This T cell receptor beta chain comes out of a study of control samples from healthy donors and cancer patients (dated by TCRdb to the early 2020s). The library relied on the immunoSEQ multiplex PCR assay. The table comes from immuneACCESS by way of TCRdb, which keeps in-frame sequences with V and J called. Part of the clones is missing from these tables; in studies checked, under half for an unresolved V gene and the rest for unknown reasons. Recorded for this sample are some 150,000 clones; more than 85% of them occurred a single time. The ten top clones hold approximately 2.5% of the sample. As for this clone: This clone's antigen is unknown. No per-base quality is available; no much larger clone lies one base away.

Sequenced input: blood. The source is a man in his fifties or sixties in good health.

In nucleotide form, the sequence is TGTGCCAGCACCCCACCGGTCAGTCATGGCTACACCTTC. Its coded protein is CASTPPVSHGYTF. This sequence uses TRBV28 and TRBJ1-2; the D gene is unclear. Trimming at the junction amounts to 7 bases on V and 6 bases on J, and the germline ends lie 15 bases apart. Counted from cysteine to phenylalanine, this CDR3 has 13 amino acids. Only the CDR3 region is kept as DNA, spanning 39 bases read in frame from base 1. CDR1 and CDR2 are drawn from the germline V gene: MDHEN, SYDVKM.